The clone carrying this T cell receptor beta chain was detected a few times. Its antigen is not known. The entry originates in a study of CD8+ T cells in alopecia areata. Study in general: Once tofacitinib had been taken for 6 to 18 months, 6 months off drug followed.

In each case, RNA was isolated and then reverse transcribed into cDNA as the sequencing template. Only in-frame clones appear in the TCRdb table, and some are missing; sequencing was by immunoSEQ multiplex PCR. The sample lists approximately 91,000 clones, about 40% seen once, with about 0.79% in the top ten. Findings and limits, study-wide: Normal scalp showed lower clonality than lesional scalp, especially alopecia totalis/universalis.

The investigators collected lesional scalp punch biopsies and peripheral blood from alopecia areata patients. Both CD4+ and CD8+ T cells were separated by sorting PBMCs. The sequence was obtained from a human donor with alopecia areata. Input material: CD4+ T cells sorted from blood.

Here the CDR3 DNA reads TGTGCCAGCACCCTCTCGGGAGGAGGGGAGACCCAGTACTTC. Amino acids: CASTLSGGGETQYF. The chain links TRBV28 to TRBJ2-5; TRBD2 agrees at 7 bases. The V and J ends lost 7 bases and 5 bases, in that order; junction bases with no gene match: 10. In germline, CDR1 is MDHEN, CDR2 SYDVKM. The CDR3 extends over 14 amino acids.